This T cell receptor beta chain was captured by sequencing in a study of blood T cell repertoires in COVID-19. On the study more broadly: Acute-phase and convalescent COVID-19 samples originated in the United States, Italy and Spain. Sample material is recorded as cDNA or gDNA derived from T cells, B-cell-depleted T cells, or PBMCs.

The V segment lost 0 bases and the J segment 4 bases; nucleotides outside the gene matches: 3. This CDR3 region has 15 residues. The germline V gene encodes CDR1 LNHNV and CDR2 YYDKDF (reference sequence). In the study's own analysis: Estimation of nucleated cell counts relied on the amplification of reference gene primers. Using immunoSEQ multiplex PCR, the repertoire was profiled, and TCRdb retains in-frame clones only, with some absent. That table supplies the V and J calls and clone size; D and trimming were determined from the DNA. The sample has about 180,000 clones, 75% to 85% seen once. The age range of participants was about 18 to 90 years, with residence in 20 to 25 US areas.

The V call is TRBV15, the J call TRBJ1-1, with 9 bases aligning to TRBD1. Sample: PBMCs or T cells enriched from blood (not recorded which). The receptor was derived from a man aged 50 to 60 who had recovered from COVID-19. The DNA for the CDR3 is TGTGCCACCAGCAGAGATCTGACAGGGGGCACTGAAGCTTTCTTT. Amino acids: CATSRDLTGGTEAFF.